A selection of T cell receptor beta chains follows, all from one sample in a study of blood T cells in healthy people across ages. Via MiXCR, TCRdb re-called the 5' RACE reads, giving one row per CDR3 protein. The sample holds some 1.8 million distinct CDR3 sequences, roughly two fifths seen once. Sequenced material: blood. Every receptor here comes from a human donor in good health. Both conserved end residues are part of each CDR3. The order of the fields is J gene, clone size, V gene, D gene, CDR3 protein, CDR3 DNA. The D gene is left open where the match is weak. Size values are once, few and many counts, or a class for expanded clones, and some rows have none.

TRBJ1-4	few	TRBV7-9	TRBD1	CASSPTGAATNEKLFF	TGTGCCAGCAGCCCGACAGGGGCTGCAACTAATGAAAAACTGTTTTTT
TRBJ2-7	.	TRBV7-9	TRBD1	CASSLQEQGAYEQYF	TGTGCCAGCAGCCTTCAGGAGCAGGGGGCCTACGAGCAGTACTTC
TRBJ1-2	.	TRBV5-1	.	CASSLSGIAYGYTF	TGCGCCAGCAGCTTGTCCGGGATTGCCTATGGCTACACCTTC
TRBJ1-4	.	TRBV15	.	CATSRGGTDNEKLFF	TGTGCCACCAGCAGAGGAGGGACGGATAATGAAAAACTGTTTTTT
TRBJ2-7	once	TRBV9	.	CASSVVGGLKEQYF	TGTGCCAGCAGCGTAGTCGGGGGGCTCAAGGAGCAGTACTTC
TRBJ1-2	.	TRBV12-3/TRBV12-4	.	CASSWDSQYGYTF	TGTGCCAGCAGTTGGGACTCCCAGTATGGCTACACCTTC
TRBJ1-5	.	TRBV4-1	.	CASSQWSGGDQPQHF	TGCGCCAGCAGCCAATGGTCGGGGGGGGACCAGCCCCAGCATTTT
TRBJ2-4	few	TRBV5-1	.	CASSLGLVAKNIQYF	TGCGCCAGCAGCTTGGGACTGGTAGCCAAAAACATTCAGTACTTC
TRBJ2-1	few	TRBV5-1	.	CASSPEAGSYNEQFF	TGCGCCAGCAGCCCGGAAGCAGGGAGTTACAATGAGCAGTTCTTC
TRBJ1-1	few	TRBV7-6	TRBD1	CASSPWTGGENTEAFF	TGTGCCAGCAGCCCTTGGACAGGGGGGGAGAACACTGAAGCTTTCTTT
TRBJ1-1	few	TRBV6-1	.	CASGTRQTWGKAFF	TGTGCCAGTGGGACCCGTCAAACCTGGGGCAAAGCTTTCTTT
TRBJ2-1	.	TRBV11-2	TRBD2	CASSPHRLAGGQDEQFF	TGTGCCAGCAGCCCACACAGACTAGCGGGGGGGCAAGATGAGCAGTTCTTC
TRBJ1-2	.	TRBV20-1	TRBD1	CSAGDRVSPGGYTF	TGCAGTGCTGGGGACAGGGTATCCCCTGGTGGCTACACCTTC
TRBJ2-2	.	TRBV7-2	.	CASSLGTSGELFF	TGTGCCAGCAGCTTAGGGACTTCCGGGGAGCTGTTTTTT
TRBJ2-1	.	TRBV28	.	CASRDQGMYNEQFF	TGTGCCAGCAGAGATCAGGGGATGTACAATGAGCAGTTCTTC
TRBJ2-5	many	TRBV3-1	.	CASSQGTGEQYF	TGTGCCAGCAGCCAAGGGACTGGGGAGCAGTACTTC
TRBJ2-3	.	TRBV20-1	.	CSARGGAIDTQYF	TGCAGTGCCAGAGGGGGGGCAATAGATACGCAGTATTTT
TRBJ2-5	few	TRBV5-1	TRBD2	CASSGDLAGVYGETQYF	TGCGCCAGCAGCGGGGATCTAGCGGGGGTCTATGGAGAGACCCAGTACTTC
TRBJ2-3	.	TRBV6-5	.	CASSYFAAGRTDTQYF	TGTGCCAGCAGTTACTTCGCGGCAGGGAGAACAGATACGCAGTATTTT
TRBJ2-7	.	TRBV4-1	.	CASSQDIGGTSDYEQYF	TGCGCCAGCAGCCAAGATATTGGAGGGACGTCCGACTACGAGCAGTACTTC
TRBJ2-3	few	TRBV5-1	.	CASSPRPGDLGDTQYF	TGCGCCAGCAGCCCTCGACCAGGCGATCTTGGAGATACGCAGTATTTT
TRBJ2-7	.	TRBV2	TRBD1	CASGDGGRGRIYEQYF	TGTGCCAGTGGAGACGGAGGTAGGGGGCGCATCTACGAGCAGTACTTC
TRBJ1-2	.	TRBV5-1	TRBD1	CASSSGTAESYTF	TGCGCCAGCAGCTCTGGGACAGCCGAGTCCTACACCTTC
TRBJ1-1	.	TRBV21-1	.	CAGSSTETEAFF	TGTGCCGGCAGTTCGACAGAGACTGAAGCTTTCTTT
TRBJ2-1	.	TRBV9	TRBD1	CASSSRRTGDDEQFF	TGTGCCAGCAGCTCCCGTAGGACAGGGGACGATGAGCAGTTCTTC
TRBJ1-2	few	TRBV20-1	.	CSARDLRNYGYTF	TGCAGTGCTAGAGATTTGAGGAACTATGGCTACACCTTC
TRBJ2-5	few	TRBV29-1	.	CSVEAGGIQETQYF	TGCAGCGTTGAAGCGGGCGGGATACAAGAGACCCAGTACTTC
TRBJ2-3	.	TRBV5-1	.	CASMGGGAEDTQYF	TGCGCCAGCATGGGCGGGGGCGCGGAGGATACGCAGTATTTT
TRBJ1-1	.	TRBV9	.	CASSMGPRDTEAFF	TGTGCCAGCAGCATGGGACCCCGGGACACTGAAGCTTTCTTT
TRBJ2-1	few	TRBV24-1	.	CATAGFGNEQFF	TGTGCCACCGCGGGGTTTGGAAATGAGCAGTTCTTC
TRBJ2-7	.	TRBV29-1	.	CSVVGRVGGEQYF	TGCAGCGTTGTAGGCAGGGTAGGCGGCGAGCAGTACTTC
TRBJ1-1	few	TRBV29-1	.	CSYHRDPNTEAFF	TGCAGCTACCACAGGGACCCGAACACTGAAGCTTTCTTT
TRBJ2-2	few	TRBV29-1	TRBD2	CSVGGLAGTGELFF	TGCAGCGTTGGGGGACTAGCGGGGACCGGGGAGCTGTTTTTT
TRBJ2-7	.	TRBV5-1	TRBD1	CASSLGQGANEQYF	TGTGCCAGCAGTTTAGGACAGGGGGCTAACGAGCAGTACTTC
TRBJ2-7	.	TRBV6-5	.	CASRSVRGWSYEQYF	TGTGCCAGCAGATCCGTGAGGGGGTGGTCCTACGAGCAGTACTTC
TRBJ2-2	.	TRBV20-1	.	CSAKGRRDTGELFF	TGCAGTGCTAAGGGTCGTAGAGACACCGGGGAGCTGTTTTTT